This is a list of T cell receptor beta chains from one sample in a study of Ad26.COV2.S vaccination and SARS-CoV-2 variants. TCRdb's copy holds only in-frame clones and misses some; the assay was immunoSEQ multiplex PCR. This repertoire shows under 400,000 clones, around 87% found once; its top ten account for about 3%. Sequences were derived from peripheral blood, sampled in a trial of Ad26.COV2.S vaccine versus placebo. The receptors were gathered from a person aged 18-65 years who received the Ad26.COV2.S COVID-19 vaccine or a placebo. Each CDR3 is given with its conserved first and last residue. The order of the fields is CDR3 length, J gene, V gene, CDR3 protein.

>14|TRBJ1-2|TRBV6-1
CASSDPQRGWGYTF
>13|TRBJ2-5|TRBV6-5
CASSRTHQETQYF
>14|TRBJ1-1|TRBV4-1
CASSQAGDYTEAFF
>14|TRBJ1-1|TRBV13
CASSLGTGLSEAFF
>13|TRBJ2-1|TRBV7-9
CASSVTGFGEQFF
>15|TRBJ1-6|TRBV19
CASSGQGARDSPLHF
>15|TRBJ2-1|TRBV27
CASSLQGQGINEQFF
>13|TRBJ1-1|TRBV4-1
CASSLSGGPEAFF
>13|TRBJ2-7|TRBV6-5
CASSYGSGYEQYF
>14|TRBJ1-6|TRBV6-5
CASSYDRVWSPLHF
>14|TRBJ2-7|TRBV3-1/TRBV3-2
CASSPGPVLGEQYF
>15|TRBJ1-1|TRBV7-6
CASSARQGSNTEAFF